A selection of T cell receptor beta chains follows, all from one sample in a study of cytomegalovirus exposure and HLA in healthy donors. Clones were read by immunoSEQ multiplex PCR, and TCRdb kept only the in-frame ones, dropping some. The table shows 110,000 to 150,000 clones, with 80% occurring only once. Material: PBMCs. These receptor sequences come from a man aged 25 to 40 in good health and CMV-seronegative. Each CDR3 is given with its conserved first and last residue. D genes are given only for firm matches. Size is omitted from some rows. Given values are once, few, many or a class for expanded clones.

TRBJ1-5,-,TRBV6-6,TRBD1,CASSKRQGTNQPQHF,TGTGCCAGCAGTAAGCGACAGGGTACCAATCAGCCCCAGCATTTT
TRBJ1-2,-,TRBV28,-,CASSTPREVGYTF,TGTGCCAGCAGTACCCCTCGGGAGGTCGGATACACCTTC
TRBJ2-6,few,TRBV5-4,-,CASSFASSGANVLTF,TGTGCCAGCAGCTTCGCCAGCTCTGGGGCCAACGTCCTGACTTTC
TRBJ2-7,few,TRBV30,-,CAWSAPYEQYF,TGTGCCTGGAGTGCTCCCTACGAGCAGTACTTC
TRBJ2-3,-,TRBV28,TRBD1,CASLGTENTDTQYF,TGTGCCAGCCTCGGGACAGAAAACACAGATACGCAGTATTTT
TRBJ2-7,-,TRBV5-4,TRBD2,CASSLGGAGGNYEQYF,TGTGCCAGCAGCTTGGGGGGGGCGGGGGGCAATTACGAGCAGTACTTC
TRBJ1-4,-,TRBV4-1,-,CASSQGRTGAGDLEKLFF,TGCGCCAGCAGCCAAGGGAGGACGGGAGCTGGGGACCTTGAAAAACTGTTTTTT
TRBJ2-2,-,TRBV6-1,TRBD1,CASRRQGINTGELFF,TGTGCCAGCAGAAGACAGGGTATTAACACCGGGGAGCTGTTTTTT
TRBJ2-3,-,TRBV28,-,CASSRGLHGPDTQYF,TGTGCCAGCAGCCGAGGACTACACGGGCCAGATACGCAGTATTTT
TRBJ2-7,-,TRBV18,-,CASSPRSGEQYF,TGTGCCAGCTCCCCAAGGTCAGGCGAGCAGTACTTC
TRBJ2-1,-,TRBV7-9,TRBD2,CASSLETSMSEQFF,TGTGCCAGCAGCTTAGAGACTAGCATGAGTGAGCAGTTCTTC
TRBJ2-1,-,TRBV5-4,-,CASSLGTSSYNEQFF,TGTGCCAGCAGCTTGGGCACCAGCTCCTACAATGAGCAGTTCTTC
TRBJ1-5,-,TRBV6-1,-,CASSEEVTPRGSNQPQHF,TGTGCCAGCAGTGAAGAGGTGACTCCCCGGGGTAGCAATCAGCCCCAGCATTTT
TRBJ2-4,-,TRBV6-6,TRBD1,CASSYTGTGGDIQYF,TGTGCCAGCAGTTACACAGGGACAGGGGGGGACATTCAGTACTTC
TRBJ1-2,-,TRBV5-6,TRBD1,CASSERDRVRGGYTF,TGTGCCAGCAGCGAGCGGGACAGGGTTAGAGGTGGCTACACCTTC
TRBJ2-3,-,TRBV7-3,TRBD2,CALAGPSTDTQYF,TGTGCCCTAGCGGGACCTAGCACAGATACGCAGTATTTT
TRBJ2-3,few,TRBV29-1,TRBD1,CSAYRGADTQYF,TGCAGCGCATACAGGGGTGCAGATACGCAGTATTTT
TRBJ2-2,once,TRBV6-5,TRBD2,CASSYEASGNTGELFF,TGTGCCAGCAGTTACGAGGCTAGCGGTAACACCGGGGAGCTGTTTTTT
TRBJ2-1,once,TRBV5-1,TRBD1,CASSLTTGGPKWKKQFF,TGCGCCAGCAGCCTGACGACAGGGGGACCCAAGTGGAAGAAGCAGTTCTTC
TRBJ2-7,once,TRBV28,-,CASSDTRPYEQYF,TGTGCCAGCAGTGACACCCGGCCCTACGAGCAGTACTTC
TRBJ2-6,-,TRBV7-9,-,CASSFSGSGANVLTF,TGTGCCAGCAGCTTCTCGGGTTCAGGGGCCAACGTCCTGACTTTC
TRBJ2-1,-,TRBV18,-,CASSPWTPERGNEQFF,TGTGCCAGCTCACCTTGGACACCAGAAAGGGGCAATGAGCAGTTCTTC
TRBJ2-3,-,TRBV2,TRBD1,CASNGQGGDTQYF,TGTGCCAGCAACGGACAGGGTGGGGATACGCAGTATTTT
TRBJ1-2,-,TRBV18,-,CASSPRWRDGYTF,TGTGCCAGCTCACCACGGTGGAGGGATGGCTACACCTTC
TRBJ1-2,-,TRBV19,-,CASSSTGSGYGYTF,TGTGCCAGTAGTTCGACAGGTTCGGGATATGGCTACACCTTC